These 20 T cell receptor beta chains share one sample of origin, sequenced in a study of T cell changes during pregnancy in multiple sclerosis. Using immunoSEQ multiplex PCR, the repertoire was profiled, and TCRdb retains in-frame clones only, with some absent. In the table there are about 75,000 clones, about 90% of which are singletons. The starting material was peripheral blood, obtained in the first trimester of pregnancy. Receptors originate from a female donor in good health, enrolled as a control in a pregnancy study.

The chain uses TRBV4-1 and TRBJ2-1; D is possibly TRBD2 (5 bases). Trimming took off 4 bases at V and 0 bases at J, with 16 bases between the two ends. The CDR3 loop spans 17 amino acids. CDR1 and CDR2 (germline): MGHRA, YSYEKL. In DNA form, the CDR3 reads TGCGCCAGCAGCCCGGCGCGGGTAGAGAGCTCCTACAATGAGCAGTTCTTC. This codes for CASSPARVESSYNEQFF.

The sample holds one count of this clone. The rearrangement links TRBV5-1 to TRBJ2-2, with TRBD2 matching over 8 bases. V was pared by 2 bases and J by 5 bases, with 5 bases of the junction left unmatched. CDR3 size: 15 residues. CDR1 SGHRS and CDR2 YFSETQ come from the germline V gene. CDR3 amino acids: CASSFERGNTGELFF. The CDR3 DNA reads TGCGCCAGCAGCTTCGAGCGGGGGAATACCGGGGAGCTGTTTTTT.

V is TRBV19 and J is TRBJ1-5; D is unresolved. This CDR3 is built from 15 residues. Trimming cost V 6 bases and J 0 bases, with 12 bases left between them. Per germline, CDR1 LNHDA and CDR2 SQIVND (reference sequence). The CDR3 region is CASRLQEISNQPQHF. In nucleotides, the CDR3 is TGTGCCAGTAGACTTCAAGAAATTAGCAATCAGCCCCAGCATTTT.

This chain links TRBV10-3 with TRBJ1-1; TRBD1 might be the D (5 bases). The CDR3 runs to 13 residues. The V end lost 6 bases, the J end lost 0 bases, and 8 bases lay between the germline ends. CDR1 and CDR2 from the germline V gene are ENHRY and SYGVKD. CDR3 coding DNA: TGTGCCATCAGGGGCAGGGTGAACACTGAAGCTTTCTTT. It translates to CAIRGRVNTEAFF.

V and J are TRBV28 and TRBJ2-5; D is unclear. Germline CDR1 and CDR2: MDHEN and SYDVKM. Trimming took off 3 bases at V and 1 base at J, with 9 bases between the two ends. This CDR3 contains 14 residues. Written as DNA, the CDR3 is TGTGCCAGCAGTTTTGGGCTCCTCCAAGAGACCCAGTACTTC. Amino acid sequence: CASSFGLLQETQYF.

The V gene is TRBV11-2, the J gene TRBJ1-1; D perhaps matches TRBD1 (6 bases). This CDR3 comprises 14 residues. The V gene's germline CDR1 is SGHAT and CDR2 FQNNGV. Trimming stripped 0 bases from V and 6 bases from J, with 11 bases between. The CDR3 DNA reads TGTGCCAGCAGCTTAGATAGGGGGTTGGCTGAAGCTTTCTTT. The encoded protein is CASSLDRGLAEAFF.

The rearrangement uses TRBV27 and TRBJ2-7; 8 bases agree with TRBD1. J lost 9 bases, V lost 6 bases, and 7 bases had no gene match. Germline loops: CDR1 MNHEY, CDR2 SMNVEV (reference sequence). The CDR3 runs to 12 residues. CDR3 loop: CASSGQGPVQYF. CDR3 nucleotides: TGTGCCAGCAGCGGACAGGGACCGGTGCAGTACTTC.

The V call is TRBV18, the J call TRBJ2-1, with 14 bases fitting TRBD2. Trimming took 5 bases from V and 7 from J; bases not matched to a gene: 13. The germline CDR1 and CDR2 sequences are KGHSH and LQKENI. There are 18 residues in the CDR3. The CDR3 nucleotides are TGTGCCAGCTCATCGGGGACTAGCGGGGGTCCGGCAATGAATGAGCAGTTCTTC. Amino acids: CASSSGTSGGPAMNEQFF.

In nucleotides, the CDR3 is TGTGCCAGCAGCTTAAGACAGCTTTACCAAGAGACCCAGTACTTC. It translates to CASSLRQLYQETQYF. The gene calls are TRBV7-2 and TRBJ2-5, with D possibly being TRBD1 (5 bases). Germline V lookup: CDR1 SGHTA, CDR2 FQGNSA. The V and J ends lost 2 bases and 0 bases respectively, with 10 bases between them. This CDR3 is built from 15 residues.

The rearrangement links TRBV9 to TRBJ1-2, with unresolved D. Trimming shortened V by 0 bases and J by 0 bases, and 9 bases separated the two germline ends. Germline V CDR1 and CDR2: SGDLS, YYNGEE. The CDR3 sequence is 15 residues long. CDR3 nucleotide sequence: TGTGCCAGCAGCGTAGCTGAATTAGCTAACTATGGCTACACCTTC. It translates to CASSVAELANYGYTF.

The chain links TRBV6-1 to TRBJ2-7; 7 bases line up with TRBD1. The CDR3 is 14 residues long. CDR1 MNHNS and CDR2 SASEGT come from the germline V gene. V shed 11 bases, J shed 0 bases, and the junction held 10 bases outside the gene matches. This chain's CDR3 is CAAVGTASSYEQYF. CDR3 nucleotide sequence: TGTGCCGCCGTGGGGACAGCGAGCTCCTACGAGCAGTACTTC.

This clone came up a few times. The chain is built from TRBV19 and TRBJ2-1, with 8 bases fitting TRBD1. V lost 8 bases, J lost 5 bases, and 11 bases stayed unmatched. This CDR3 contains 15 residues. The germline V gene encodes CDR1 LNHDA and CDR2 SQIVND (reference sequence). As DNA, the CDR3 is TGTGCCAGTTTTTCTACAGGGGGTAGCCACAATGAGCAGTTCTTC. The encoded protein is CASFSTGGSHNEQFF.

V and J are TRBV5-6 and TRBJ1-2; 7 bases match TRBD1. Per the germline V gene, CDR1 is SGHDT and CDR2 is YYEEEE. There are 15 residues in the CDR3. V shed 4 bases and J 1 base; nucleotides not matched to a gene: 7. In nucleotides, the CDR3 is TGTGCCAGCAGCCCCGACAGGGTGTTTAACTATGGCTACACCTTC. This gives the protein CASSPDRVFNYGYTF.

The gene calls are TRBV11-2 and TRBJ1-4; D remains ambiguous. Trimming removed 1 base from V and 7 bases from J, with 7 bases in between. CDR1 SGHAT and CDR2 FQNNGV come from the germline V gene. There are 13 residues in the CDR3. In DNA form, the CDR3 reads TGTGCCAGCAGCTTAGTGGGAGGTGAAAAACTGTTTTTT. It yields the protein CASSLVGGEKLFF.

V usage is TRBV18 and J usage is TRBJ2-7; no firm D call. The CDR3 loop spans 13 amino acids. CDR1 is KGHSH and CDR2 is LQKENI in the germline V gene. V lost 4 bases and J lost 5, with 12 bases in between. CDR3 DNA sequence: TGTGCCAGCTCACACCCGCCCGTAGACGAGCAGTACTTC. This codes for CASSHPPVDEQYF.

The chain has TRBV4-1 and TRBJ2-7; tentatively, D is TRBD2 (6 bases). V lost 0 bases, J lost 0 bases, and 12 bases lay in between. Germline loops: CDR1 MGHRA, CDR2 YSYEKL. The CDR3 is 16 residues long. CDR3 in DNA: TGCGCCAGCAGCCAAGATTGGGAGGAACCCTCCTACGAGCAGTACTTC. This codes for CASSQDWEEPSYEQYF.

The chain employs TRBV29-1 and TRBJ2-2; 7 bases fit TRBD2. V was clipped by 5 bases and J by 4 bases; unmatched bases: 10. The CDR3 totals 15 residues. Germline CDR1 reads SQVTM; CDR2 reads ANQGSEA. In DNA form, the CDR3 reads TGCAGCGTTTCTGGCGGGAGTCTCTTCACCGGGGAGCTGTTTTTT. It codes for CSVSGGSLFTGELFF.

This chain joins TRBV7-8 and TRBJ2-5, with D tentatively TRBD1 (6 bases). V gave up 5 bases and J gave up 5 bases, with 9 bases separating them. Germline V lookup: CDR1 SGHVS, CDR2 FQNEAQ. CDR3 length equals 12 residues. The chain's CDR3 is CASSPTGETQYF. The CDR3 region has the DNA TGTGCCAGCAGCCCCACAGGGGAGACCCAGTACTTC.

This CDR3 is CASSLVGTSASNEQFF. The CDR3 DNA reads TGTGCCAGCAGCTTAGTCGGGACTAGCGCCTCCAATGAGCAGTTCTTC. The rearrangement links TRBV7-2 to TRBJ2-1, with TRBD2 identical over 10 bases. CDR3 length: 16 residues. Trimming took 1 base from V and 6 from J; bases not matched to a gene: 6. Germline V gene lookup returns CDR1 SGHTA and CDR2 FQGNSA.

This clone was counted only a few times. The DNA for the CDR3 is TGTGCCAGCAGCGTAGTAGGGGACTATGGCTACACCTTC. Protein product: CASSVVGDYGYTF. The rearrangement uses TRBV9 and TRBJ1-2; maybe TRBD1 (5 bases). CDR1 and CDR2 (germline): SGDLS, YYNGEE. Trimming took off 0 bases at V and 3 bases at J, with 6 bases between the two ends. The CDR3 is made up of 13 amino acids.